The 19 T cell receptor beta chains presented below share a single source sample, sequenced in a study of OX40 agonist ivuxolimab in advanced cancers. Only in-frame clones appear in the TCRdb table, and some are missing; sequencing was by immunoSEQ multiplex PCR. The table records about 77,000 clones, nearly 95% of them present only once. The material was CD4+ or CD8+ T cells sorted from blood, obtained in a trial of the OX40 agonist ivuxolimab. The receptors were gathered from an adult with an advanced solid tumor such as melanoma, head and neck, liver or kidney cancer.

This chain uses TRBV7-2 with TRBJ1-2; a possible D gene is TRBD1 (6 bases). Trimming took off 4 bases at V and 4 bases at J, with 13 bases between the two ends. CDR1 and CDR2 (germline): SGHTA, FQGNSA. The CDR3 extends over 14 amino acids. The CDR3 coding sequence is TGTGCCAGCAGCTCCAGGGGACCCCTCTATGGCTACACCTTC. Residues: CASSSRGPLYGYTF.

This chain connects TRBV2 to TRBJ2-4, with TRBD1 as a possible D gene (5 bases). Germline V gives CDR1 SNHLY, CDR2 FYNNEI. CDR3 length: 15 amino acids. Deletions cut 0 bases from V and 6 bases from J, with 12 bases between. CDR3 nucleotides: TGTGCCAGCAGTGAAGCGTGGGGCGACGGAAACATTCAGTACTTC. Translated, it gives CASSEAWGDGNIQYF.

This clone was seen only a few times. This chain joins TRBV29-1 and TRBJ2-7; perhaps TRBD1 as D (6 bases). Per the germline V gene, CDR1 is SQVTM and CDR2 is ANQGSEA. The CDR3 consists of 18 residues. With 4 bases removed from V and 0 bases from J, the gap between germline ends came to 25 bases. CDR3 region: CSVVTRGRRTGPSYEQYF. The DNA for the CDR3 is TGCAGCGTTGTCACCAGGGGTCGTCGGACGGGTCCCTCCTACGAGCAGTACTTC.

The chain recombines TRBV11-3 with TRBJ2-2; a weak D match, TRBD1 (6 bases). The CDR3 runs 15 residues. Per germline, CDR1 SGHNT and CDR2 YENEEA. The V and J ends lost 4 bases and 2 bases respectively, with 11 bases between them. The CDR3 region is CASSSRTANTGELFF. Here the CDR3 DNA reads TGTGCCAGCAGCTCCCGGACAGCCAACACCGGGGAGCTGTTTTTT.

This chain links TRBV19 with TRBJ2-4; D is uncertain. The V and J ends lost 2 bases and 0 bases respectively, with 5 bases between them. CDR3 size: 14 residues. The V gene's germline CDR1 is LNHDA and CDR2 SQIVND (reference sequence). The CDR3 reads CASSIWGAKNIQYF. CDR3 in DNA: TGTGCCAGTAGTATATGGGGAGCCAAAAACATTCAGTACTTC.

J is TRBJ1-4 and V is TRBV7-9; D gene uncertain. V gave up 1 base and J gave up 12 bases, with 9 bases separating them. Looked up from germline, CDR1 is SEHNR and CDR2 is FQNEAQ (reference sequence). The CDR3 is 12 residues long. DNA for the CDR3: TGTGCCAGCAGCTTAGGGGCTATCCAACTGTTTTTT. Amino acid sequence: CASSLGAIQLFF. The variable domain in full, completed from reference TRBV7-9 and TRBJ1-4, reads DTGVSQNPRHKITKRGQNVTFRCDPISEHNRLYWYRQTLGQGPEFLTYFQNEAQLEKSRLLSDRFSAERPKGSFSTLEIQRTEQGDSAMYLCASSLGAIQLFFGSGTQLSVL.

The chain carries TRBV29-1 and TRBJ1-2; no firm D call. V was shortened by 3 bases and J by 7 bases, with 27 bases between the two germline ends. The CDR3 runs to 17 residues. Germline CDR1 and CDR2: SQVTM and ANQGSEA. The CDR3: CSVDRWSDRPPGPGYTF. The CDR3 DNA reads as TGCAGCGTTGATAGGTGGTCAGATCGTCCCCCCGGGCCTGGCTACACCTTC. The full variable domain, with the rest looked up from reference TRBV29-1 and TRBJ1-2, is SAVISQKPSRDICQRGTSLTIQCQVDSQVTMMFWYRQQPGQSLTLIATANQGSEATYESGFVIDKFPISRPNLTFSTLTVSNMSPEDSSIYLCSVDRWSDRPPGPGYTFGSGTRLTVV.

The chain is built from TRBV4-1 and TRBJ2-1; 7 bases align to TRBD1. The V segment lost 1 base and the J segment 5 bases; nucleotides outside the gene matches: 5. The CDR3 runs to 15 residues. Looked up from germline, CDR1 is MGHRA and CDR2 is YSYEKL. CDR3 residues: CASSQGQGWNNEQFF. The CDR3 DNA sequence: TGCGCCAGCAGCCAAGGACAGGGTTGGAACAATGAGCAGTTCTTC.

CDR3 residues: CASSPGPLNQFF. The CDR3 DNA reads as TGTGCCAGCAGCCCGGGACCTCTAAACCAGTTCTTC. The chain joins TRBV7-9 to TRBJ2-1; D is perhaps TRBD1 or TRBD2 (5 bases each). The V and J ends lost 5 bases and 13 bases respectively, with 15 bases between them. Germline V gene data show CDR1 as SEHNR and CDR2 as FQNEAQ (reference sequence). The CDR3 covers 12 residues.

The V gene is TRBV19, the J gene TRBJ1-5, with D unclear. CDR1 is LNHDA, CDR2 SQIVND, per germline (reference sequence). The CDR3 length is 17 residues. V dropped 4 bases and J dropped 0 bases, with 16 bases sitting between them. The chain's CDR3 is CASSRDLLYYSNQPQHF. In nucleotides, the CDR3 is TGTGCCAGTAGTAGGGATCTCCTTTACTATAGCAATCAGCCCCAGCATTTT.

J is TRBJ1-1 and V is TRBV28; 9 nucleotides agree with TRBD1. There are 14 residues in the CDR3. The trim removed 6 bases at V and 4 bases at J, leaving 6 bases unmatched. The germline V gene has CDR1 MDHEN and CDR2 SYDVKM. Here the CDR3 DNA reads TGTGCCAGCAGCCCCACAGGGGGCTCCACTGAAGCTTTCTTT. Translated: CASSPTGGSTEAFF. Filled out from reference TRBV28 and TRBJ1-1, the complete variable domain reads DVKVTQSSRYLVKRTGEKVFLECVQDMDHENMFWYRQDPGLGLRLIYFSYDVKMKEKGDIPEGYSVSREKKERFSLILESASTNQTSMYLCASSPTGGSTEAFFGQGTRLTVV.

The V and J genes are TRBV11-2 and TRBJ1-5; D perhaps matches TRBD1 (6 bases). V lost 3 bases and J lost 5, with 14 bases in between. Germline CDR1 and CDR2: SGHAT and FQNNGV. The CDR3 spans 15 residues. This CDR3 reads CASSFLGGLDQPQHF. In DNA form, the CDR3 reads TGTGCCAGCAGCTTCCTGGGGGGGCTTGATCAGCCCCAGCATTTT.

The gene calls are TRBV27 and TRBJ2-6; D is unresolved. With 6 bases removed from V and 0 bases from J, the gap between germline ends came to 12 bases. Germline V CDR1 and CDR2: MNHEY, SMNVEV (reference sequence). CDR3 length: 16 residues. CDR3 nucleotides: TGTGCCAGCAGCTTTCCCCCAAGCTCTGGGGCCAACGTCCTGACTTTC. It codes for CASSFPPSSGANVLTF.

The count of this clone is one. This chain links TRBV12-5 with TRBJ1-6; 7 nucleotides line up with TRBD1. Germline loops: CDR1 LGHNT, CDR2 FRNRAP. The CDR3 consists of 16 residues. J was trimmed by 10 bases and V by 6 bases; bases with no gene match: 15. The CDR3 here is CASGFQTGKVWSPLHF. The CDR3 DNA sequence: TGTGCTAGTGGCTTTCAGACAGGGAAGGTATGGTCACCCCTCCACTTT. The full variable domain, in which reference TRBV12-5 and TRBJ1-6 provide the parts outside the CDR3, is DARVTQTPRHKVTEMGQEVTMRCQPILGHNTVFWYRQTMMQGLELLAYFRNRAPLDDSGMPKDRFSAEMPDATLATLKIQPSEPRDSAVYFCASGFQTGKVWSPLHFGNGTRLTVT.

About this clone: The junction departs from the called germline gene at one end, perhaps through a read error. This rearrangement joins TRBV27 to TRBJ1-5; possible D gene TRBD1, 5 bases. CDR3 size: 15 residues. Germline loops: CDR1 MNHEY, CDR2 SMNVEV (reference sequence). The chain's CDR3 is CASSFGASSNRPQHF. CDR3 DNA: TGTGCCAGCAGTTTCGGGGCCTCTAGCAATCGGCCCCAGCATTTT.

The chain links TRBV5-1 to TRBJ2-7; D is tentatively TRBD1 or TRBD2 (5 bases each). V gave up 4 bases and J gave up 2 bases, with 22 bases separating them. This CDR3 has 17 amino acids. Germline V gene lookup returns CDR1 SGHRS and CDR2 YFSETQ. The DNA for the CDR3 is TGCGCCAGCAGCCAGCATGGAACCGGGACGGTGACCTACGAGCAGTACTTC. It specifies CASSQHGTGTVTYEQYF.

V usage is TRBV18 and J usage is TRBJ1-2, with 11 bases aligning to TRBD1. This CDR3 contains 16 residues. The germline CDR1 and CDR2 sequences are KGHSH and LQKENI. Trimming at V came to 0 bases and at J to 7 bases, leaving 7 bases not matched to a gene. The CDR3, as DNA: TGTGCCAGCTCACCACCGGGACAGGGGGTGGTAGGTGGCTACACCTTC. The encoded protein is CASSPPGQGVVGGYTF. Full variable domain (rest looked up from reference TRBV18 and TRBJ1-2): NAGVMQNPRHLVRRRGQEARLRCSPMKGHSHVYWYRQLPEEGLKFMVYLQKENIIDESGMPKERFSAEFPKEGPSILRIQQVVRGDSAAYFCASSPPGQGVVGGYTFGSGTRLTVV.

The rearrangement uses TRBV7-6 and TRBJ1-1; 8 bases map to TRBD1. Trimming cost V 3 bases and J 3 bases; bases outside gene matches: 0. The CDR3 has 13 amino acids. Germline V lookup: CDR1 SGHVS, CDR2 FNYEAQ. The CDR3: CASSLDRDTEAFF. CDR3 bases: TGTGCCAGCAGCTTGGACAGGGACACTGAAGCTTTCTTT.

The genes are TRBV7-7 and TRBJ2-2; D gene uncertain. Germline values: CDR1 SSHAT, CDR2 FNYEAQ (reference sequence). V dropped 5 bases and J dropped 6 bases, with 7 bases sitting between them. This CDR3 is 12 amino acids long. The CDR3 loop reads CASSSPAGELFF. CDR3 DNA: TGTGCCAGCAGCAGCCCGGCCGGGGAGCTGTTTTTT.